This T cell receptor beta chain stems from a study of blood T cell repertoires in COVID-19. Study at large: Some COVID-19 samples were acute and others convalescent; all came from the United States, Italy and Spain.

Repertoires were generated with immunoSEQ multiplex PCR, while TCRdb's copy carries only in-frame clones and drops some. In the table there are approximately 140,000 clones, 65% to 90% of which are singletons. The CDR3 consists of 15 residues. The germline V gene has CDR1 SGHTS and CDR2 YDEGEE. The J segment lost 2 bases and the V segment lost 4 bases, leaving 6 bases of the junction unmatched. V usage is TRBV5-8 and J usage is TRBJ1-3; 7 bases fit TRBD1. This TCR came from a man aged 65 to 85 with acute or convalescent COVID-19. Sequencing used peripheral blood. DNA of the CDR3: TGTGCCAGCAGCCGCGACAGGGCCACTGGAAACACCATATATTTT. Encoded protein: CASSRDRATGNTIYF.